This T cell receptor beta chain came from a study of T-cell memory formation after mild COVID-19. The germline CDR1 and CDR2 sequences are DFQATT and SNEGSKA (reference sequence). The trim removed 0 bases at V and 5 bases at J, leaving 4 bases unmatched. This CDR3 contains 14 residues. This clonotype was seen more than once but under ten times. Its target is not known. Study conclusions and caveats: In pre-infection memory, a portion of responding clones appeared, which suggested that cross-reactive memory joined. Clones that contracted from day 15 to 85 were balanced CD4/CD8, while later expanders leaned CD4+.

TCRdb recomputed calls from the 5' RACE reads with MiXCR, one row per CDR3 protein. The sample records 150,000 or so distinct CDR3 sequences, less than 25% being singletons. Sequencing input: PBMCs or a T cell subset sorted from them (not recorded which). V usage is TRBV20-1 and J usage is TRBJ1-5; 7 nucleotides line up with TRBD1. The sequence was collected from an adult woman who had mild COVID-19 (a few samples of this study predate the infection). Cell type and time point are not known. The CDR3 DNA reads TGCAGTGCTAGAGACCGGGACAGATATCAGCCCCAGCATTTT. It codes for CSARDRDRYQPQHF.